The subject of this entry is one T cell receptor (beta chain). Its specificity is unknown. Per the germline V gene, CDR1 is SGHTA and CDR2 is FQGNSA. This CDR3 is built from 14 residues. This specimen belongs to a study of T cells expressing NK-cell markers. Reanalyzing the 5' RACE reads, TCRdb keeps one entry per CDR3 protein, without DNA. The listing contains roughly 160,000 distinct CDR3 sequences. Study-wide results and caveats: About 1.0-7.0% of CD8+ T cells in about six donors belonged to dominant NKG2C+ clonotypes.

This TCR was recovered from a woman between 18 and 69 years old in good health. The chain recombines TRBV7-2 with TRBJ2-3; TCRdb calls TRBD2, which cannot be checked without DNA. Sequences were obtained from blood T cells: a sorted CD56 or NKG2C T cell subset, CD4+ or CD8+ T cells, or bulk PBMC T cells (not recorded which). The CDR3 sequence is CASNLAGGPGTQYF.